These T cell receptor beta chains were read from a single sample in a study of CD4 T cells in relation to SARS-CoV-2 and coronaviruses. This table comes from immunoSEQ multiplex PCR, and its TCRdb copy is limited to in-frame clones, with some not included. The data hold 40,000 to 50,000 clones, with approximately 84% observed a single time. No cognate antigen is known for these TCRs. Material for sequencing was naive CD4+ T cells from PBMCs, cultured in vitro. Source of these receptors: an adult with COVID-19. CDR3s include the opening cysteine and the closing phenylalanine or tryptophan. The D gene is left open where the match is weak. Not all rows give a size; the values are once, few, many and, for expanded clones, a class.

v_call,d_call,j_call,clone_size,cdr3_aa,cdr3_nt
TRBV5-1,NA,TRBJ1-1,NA,CASSLFLVSGTEAFF,TGCGCCAGCAGCTTGTTTTTGGTTTCAGGAACTGAAGCTTTCTTT
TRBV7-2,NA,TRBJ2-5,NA,CAAARAETQYF,TGTGCCGCGGCGAGGGCAGAGACCCAGTACTTC
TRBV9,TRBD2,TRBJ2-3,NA,CASTSGDFTDTQYF,TGTGCCAGCACCAGCGGGGATTTCACAGATACGCAGTATTTT
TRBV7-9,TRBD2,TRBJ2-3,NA,CASSLGAGAPDTQYF,TGTGCCAGCAGCTTAGGAGCGGGAGCTCCAGATACGCAGTATTTT
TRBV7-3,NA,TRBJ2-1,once,CASSKYLVRVFSYNEQFF,TGTGCCAGCAGCAAGTATTTGGTCAGGGTATTCTCCTACAATGAGCAGTTCTTC
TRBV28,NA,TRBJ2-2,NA,CASSLGGARNTGELFF,TGTGCCAGCAGTTTAGGAGGGGCGAGGAACACCGGGGAGCTGTTTTTT
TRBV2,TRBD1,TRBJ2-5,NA,CASSLEGAAAETQYF,TGTGCCAGCAGTTTAGAGGGGGCGGCGGCGGAGACCCAGTACTTC
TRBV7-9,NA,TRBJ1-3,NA,CASSLERLRGNTIYF,TGTGCCAGCAGCTTAGAACGGCTGCGAGGAAACACCATATATTTT
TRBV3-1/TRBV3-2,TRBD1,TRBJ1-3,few,CASSVGTASGNTIYF,TGTGCCAGCAGCGTCGGGACAGCCTCTGGAAACACCATATATTTT
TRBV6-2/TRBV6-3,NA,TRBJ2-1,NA,CASSYSKGLLKSYNEQFF,TGTGCCAGCAGTTACTCGAAGGGCCTCCTTAAGAGCTACAATGAGCAGTTCTTC
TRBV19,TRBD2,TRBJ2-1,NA,CASSMAASGSYSYNEQFF,TGTGCCAGTAGTATGGCGGCTAGCGGGAGTTATAGCTACAATGAGCAGTTCTTC
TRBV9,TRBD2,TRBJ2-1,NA,CASSLRIAGGHYNEQFF,TGTGCCAGCAGCTTACGGATAGCGGGAGGGCACTACAATGAGCAGTTCTTC
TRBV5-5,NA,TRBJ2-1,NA,CASSPGVAYEQFF,TGTGCCAGCAGCCCGGGGGTAGCGTATGAGCAGTTCTTC
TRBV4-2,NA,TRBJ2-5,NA,CASSQGRTQYF,TGTGCCAGCAGCCAAGGGAGAACCCAGTACTTC
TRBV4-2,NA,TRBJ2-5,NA,CASSQAGTEDLTQYF,TGTGCCAGCAGCCAAGCCGGGACCGAGGACTTGACCCAGTACTTC
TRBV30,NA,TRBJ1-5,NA,CAWSRRISNQPQHF,TGTGCCTGGAGTAGAAGAATAAGCAATCAGCCCCAGCATTTT
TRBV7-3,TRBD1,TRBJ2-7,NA,CASSLSAGTGVYEQYF,TGTGCCAGCAGCTTAAGCGCCGGGACAGGGGTCTACGAGCAGTACTTC
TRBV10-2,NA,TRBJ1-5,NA,CASPATGLSNQPQHF,TGCGCCAGCCCCGCCACGGGGTTGAGCAATCAGCCCCAGCATTTT
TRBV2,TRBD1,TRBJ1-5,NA,CASRRTGLVGQPQHF,TGTGCCAGCAGAAGGACAGGGCTGGTCGGTCAGCCCCAGCATTTT
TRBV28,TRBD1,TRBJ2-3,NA,CASSDPGQATDTQYF,TGTGCCAGCAGTGATCCGGGACAGGCAACAGATACGCAGTATTTT
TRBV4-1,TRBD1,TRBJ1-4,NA,CASSQAGTGNEKLFF,TGCGCCAGCAGCCAAGCCGGGACAGGAAATGAAAAACTGTTTTTT
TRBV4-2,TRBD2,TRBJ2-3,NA,CASSQEAAQSGSRSLDTQYF,TGTGCCAGCAGCCAAGAGGCGGCTCAGAGCGGGAGTCGAAGTTTAGATACGCAGTATTTT